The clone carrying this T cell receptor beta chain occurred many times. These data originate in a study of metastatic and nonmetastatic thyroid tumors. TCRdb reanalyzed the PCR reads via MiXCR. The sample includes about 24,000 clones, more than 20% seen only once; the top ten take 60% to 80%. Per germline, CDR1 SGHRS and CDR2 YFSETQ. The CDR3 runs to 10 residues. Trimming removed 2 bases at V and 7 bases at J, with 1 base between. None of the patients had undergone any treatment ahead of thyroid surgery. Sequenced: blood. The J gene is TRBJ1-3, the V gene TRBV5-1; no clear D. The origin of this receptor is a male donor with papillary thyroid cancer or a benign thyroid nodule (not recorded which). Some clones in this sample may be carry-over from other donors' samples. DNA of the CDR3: TGCGCCAGCAGCTTTAACACCATATATTTT. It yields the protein CASSFNTIYF.